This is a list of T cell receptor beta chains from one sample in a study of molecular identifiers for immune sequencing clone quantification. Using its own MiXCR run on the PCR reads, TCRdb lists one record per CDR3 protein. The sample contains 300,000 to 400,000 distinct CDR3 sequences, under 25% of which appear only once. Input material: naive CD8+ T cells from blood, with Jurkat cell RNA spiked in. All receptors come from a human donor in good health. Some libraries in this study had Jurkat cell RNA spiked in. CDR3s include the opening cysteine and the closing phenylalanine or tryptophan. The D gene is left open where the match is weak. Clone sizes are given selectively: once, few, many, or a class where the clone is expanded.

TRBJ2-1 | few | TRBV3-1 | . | CASTADPAGNEQFF
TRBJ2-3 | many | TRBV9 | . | CASSRARRGAQELTDTQYF
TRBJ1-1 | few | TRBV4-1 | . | CASSQDVRGGNTEAFF
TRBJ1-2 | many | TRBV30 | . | CAWRHYGYTF
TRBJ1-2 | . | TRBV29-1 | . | CSALTGPNYGYTF
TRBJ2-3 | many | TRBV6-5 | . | CASSYMAGTDTQYF
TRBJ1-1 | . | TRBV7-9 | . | CASSSPGLREAFF
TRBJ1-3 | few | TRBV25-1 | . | CASSAILGNTIYF
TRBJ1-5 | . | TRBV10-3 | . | CAISESPDNQPQHF
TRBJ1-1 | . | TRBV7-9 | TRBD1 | CASSQAGGIEAFF
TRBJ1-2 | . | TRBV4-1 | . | CASSQEPGVNYGYTF
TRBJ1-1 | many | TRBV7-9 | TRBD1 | CASSLAPGQGRTEAFF
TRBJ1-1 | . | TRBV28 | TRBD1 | CATRMTGVTEAFF
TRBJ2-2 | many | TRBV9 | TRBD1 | CASRTGKTGELFF
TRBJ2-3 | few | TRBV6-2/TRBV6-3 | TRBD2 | CASSVLAGGADTQYF
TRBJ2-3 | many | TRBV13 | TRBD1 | CASSLGRDRWTDTQYF
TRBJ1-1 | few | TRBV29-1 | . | CSDDIQGLNAEAFF
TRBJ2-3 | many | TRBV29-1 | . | CSVEEGHSTQYF
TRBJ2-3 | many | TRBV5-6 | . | CASSLATSSSTDTQYF
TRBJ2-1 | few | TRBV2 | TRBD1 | CASSGGTGPYNEQFF
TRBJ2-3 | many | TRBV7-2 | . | CASSLPDSYTDTQYF
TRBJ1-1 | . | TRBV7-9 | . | CASRGAISDTEAFF
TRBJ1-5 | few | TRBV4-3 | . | CASSQDSGLDQPQHF
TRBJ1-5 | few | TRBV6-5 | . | CASSPIPSEYSNQPQHF
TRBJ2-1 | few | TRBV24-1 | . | CATSDSELQGNEQFF
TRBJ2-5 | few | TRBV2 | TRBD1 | CASSELGTGEETQYF
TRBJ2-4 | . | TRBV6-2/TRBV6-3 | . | CASTISRAKNIQYF
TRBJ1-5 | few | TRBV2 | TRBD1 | CASSGDREGDQPQHF
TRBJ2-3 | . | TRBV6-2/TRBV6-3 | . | CASRLGLGGLPNTQYF
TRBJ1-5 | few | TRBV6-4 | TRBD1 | CASSDPTPGQCYCNYSNQPQHF
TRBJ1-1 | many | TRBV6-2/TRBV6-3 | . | CASSSTMNTEAFF
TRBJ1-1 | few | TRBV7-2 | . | CASSLDGGRMNTEAFF